The rows below give T cell receptor beta chains drawn from one sample of a study of shared clonotypes between healthy human individuals. Some clones are missing from TCRdb's copy, which holds only in-frame ones; the method was immunoSEQ multiplex PCR. The table shows approximately 2.5 million clones, with more than 80% occurring only once. Sequenced input: naive CD4+ T cells sorted from blood. Receptor source: a man between 18 and 29 years old in good health. Both conserved end residues are part of each CDR3.

TRBJ1-2,TRBV2,CAGGQATYGYTF
TRBJ1-1,TRBV10-3,CAISKGTGIGTEAFF
TRBJ2-2,TRBV2,CASSEFSTGELFF
TRBJ2-1,TRBV20-1,CSTGAYNEQFF
TRBJ2-3,TRBV6-6,CAISEDNTDTQYF
TRBJ1-2,TRBV28,CASSFYGGYTF
TRBJ2-5,TRBV5-4,CASSFGGQETQYF
TRBJ1-6,TRBV25-1,CASSESPGANSPLHF
TRBJ2-2,TRBV11-3,CASSLGGGSMELFF
TRBJ2-7,TRBV7-8,CASSTRGGFSYEQYF
TRBJ2-3,TRBV11-2,CASSLDWGRLAVNTDTQYF
TRBJ1-2,TRBV6-5,CASSQGTNYGYTF
TRBJ2-3,TRBV4-1,CASSQEVGVPDTQYF
TRBJ1-6,TRBV6-1,CASSGRQESPLHF
TRBJ2-1,TRBV2,CASTSGGAYNEQFF
TRBJ2-2,TRBV5-1,CASSLTLNTGELFF
TRBJ2-1,TRBV10-2,CASSVEGQGWNEQFF
TRBJ2-2,TRBV2,CASMRTAGTNTGELFF
TRBJ2-7,TRBV7-9,CASQPHPSSSYEQYF
TRBJ1-2,TRBV11-2,CASSLEAPYGYTF
TRBJ2-3,TRBV2,CASREGDRRDF
TRBJ2-1,TRBV6-1,CASSAVRGLQFF
TRBJ1-1,TRBV11-2,CASSLVDRVITEAFF
TRBJ1-1,TRBV11-2,CASSLRTVPTEAFF
TRBJ1-2,TRBV19,CASSMDGNYGYTF
TRBJ2-3,TRBV5-6,CASSTYGRGPATDTQYF
TRBJ1-2,TRBV2,CASSYLGTGNYGYTF
TRBJ2-1,TRBV27,CASSPSGGAYNEQFF
TRBJ1-5,TRBV28,CASSLANSNQPQHF
TRBJ2-7,TRBV10-3,CAIKLAPTYEQYF
TRBJ2-7,TRBV7-2,CASSLEVGGVYEQYF
TRBJ1-1,TRBV6-1,CASRAAGTVGTEAFF
TRBJ2-7,TRBV28,CASSLAIAGSSYEQYF
TRBJ2-7,TRBV28,CASIPSPLGSSYEQYF
TRBJ1-6,TRBV11-2,CASSLGGQGNSPLHF
TRBJ2-6,TRBV6-5,CASSYSSGANVLTF
TRBJ2-7,TRBV4-3,CASSPGTGSYEQYF
TRBJ1-4,TRBV7-2,CASSLEGTATNEKLFF
TRBJ2-3,TRBV10-3,CAISESETKDTQYF
TRBJ1-5,TRBV6-6,CASSSGQSYNQPQHF
TRBJ2-7,TRBV29-1,CSVGAERYEQYF
TRBJ1-6,TRBV28,CASSLRRGQGGSYNSPLHF
TRBJ2-3,TRBV9,CASSVTSGITDTQYF
TRBJ1-2,TRBV5-3,CASRHRGQGRNGYTF
TRBJ2-3,TRBV5-4,CASSFTGTDTQYF
TRBJ2-7,TRBV9,CASSVGTGGFYEQYF
TRBJ2-5,TRBV11-3,CASSPPLAGINQETQYF
TRBJ2-3,TRBV19,CASSSNILSTDTQYF
TRBJ1-2,TRBV18,CASSRGGGADYGYTF